This section outlines one T cell receptor (beta chain) sequence together with its context. CDR1 is KGHDR, CDR2 SFDVKD, per germline. The CDR3 consists of 17 residues. J lost 9 bases, V lost 5 bases, and 16 bases had no gene match. These data come from a study of blood T cell repertoires in COVID-19. Assay used: immunoSEQ multiplex PCR; TCRdb lists only in-frame clones, some missing. The data show a few hundred thousand clones, approximately 91% seen once. The clonotype originates from a woman aged 25-40 years who had been exposed to COVID-19. This sequence joins TRBV24-1 and TRBJ2-1; 9 bases map to TRBD1. Sequencing was done on a sample of PBMCs or T cells enriched from blood (not recorded which). CDR3 residues: CATSGLWAGQGMFEQFF. The DNA of the CDR3 is TGTGCCACCAGTGGACTCTGGGCGGGACAGGGTATGTTTGAGCAGTTCTTC.